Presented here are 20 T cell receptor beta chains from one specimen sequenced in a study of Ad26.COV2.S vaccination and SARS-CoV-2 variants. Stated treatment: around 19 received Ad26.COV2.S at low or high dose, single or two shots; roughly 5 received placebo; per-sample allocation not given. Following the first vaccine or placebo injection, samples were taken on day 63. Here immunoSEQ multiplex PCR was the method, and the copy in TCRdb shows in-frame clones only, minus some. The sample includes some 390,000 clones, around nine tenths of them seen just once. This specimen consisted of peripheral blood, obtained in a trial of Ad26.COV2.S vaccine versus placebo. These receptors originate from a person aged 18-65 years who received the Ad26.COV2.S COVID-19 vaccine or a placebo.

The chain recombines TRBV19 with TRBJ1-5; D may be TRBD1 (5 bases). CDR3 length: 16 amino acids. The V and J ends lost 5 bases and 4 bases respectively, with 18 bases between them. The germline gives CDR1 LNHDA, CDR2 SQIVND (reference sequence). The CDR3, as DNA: TGTGCCAGTAGTGTCCTACAGGCGGGGTTAAATCAGCCCCAGCATTTT. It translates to CASSVLQAGLNQPQHF.

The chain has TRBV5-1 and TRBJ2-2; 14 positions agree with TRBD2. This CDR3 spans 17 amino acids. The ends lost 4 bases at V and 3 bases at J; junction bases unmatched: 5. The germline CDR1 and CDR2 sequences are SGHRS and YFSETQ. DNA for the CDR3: TGCGCCAGCAGCGCGACTAGCGGGGGGGCCTACACCGGGGAGCTGTTTTTT. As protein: CASSATSGGAYTGELFF.

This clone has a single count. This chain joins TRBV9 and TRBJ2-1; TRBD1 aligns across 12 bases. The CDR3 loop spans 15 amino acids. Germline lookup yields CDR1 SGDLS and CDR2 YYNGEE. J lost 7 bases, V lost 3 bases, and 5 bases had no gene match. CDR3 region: CASSGDRGRNNEQFF. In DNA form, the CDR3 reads TGTGCCAGCAGCGGGGACAGGGGGCGGAATAATGAGCAGTTCTTC.

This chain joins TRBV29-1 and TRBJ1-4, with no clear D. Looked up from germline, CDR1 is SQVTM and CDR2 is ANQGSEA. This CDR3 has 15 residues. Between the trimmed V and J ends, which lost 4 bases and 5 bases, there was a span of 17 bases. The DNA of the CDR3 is TGCAGCGTTGTTGGCGGGGAAGCGCTAAATGAAAAACTGTTTTTT. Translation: CSVVGGEALNEKLFF.

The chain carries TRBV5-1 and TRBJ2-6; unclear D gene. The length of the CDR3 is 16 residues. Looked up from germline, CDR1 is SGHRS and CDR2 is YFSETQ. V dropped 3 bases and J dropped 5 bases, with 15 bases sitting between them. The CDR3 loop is CASSSPSAGRANVLTF. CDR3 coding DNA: TGCGCCAGCAGCTCCCCTTCAGCCGGAAGGGCCAACGTCCTGACTTTC.

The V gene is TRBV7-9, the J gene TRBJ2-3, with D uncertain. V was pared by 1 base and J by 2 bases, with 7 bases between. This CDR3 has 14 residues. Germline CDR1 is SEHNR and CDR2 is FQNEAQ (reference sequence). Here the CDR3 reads CASSLGQSTDTQYF. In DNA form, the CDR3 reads TGTGCCAGCAGCTTAGGTCAGTCCACAGATACGCAGTATTTT.

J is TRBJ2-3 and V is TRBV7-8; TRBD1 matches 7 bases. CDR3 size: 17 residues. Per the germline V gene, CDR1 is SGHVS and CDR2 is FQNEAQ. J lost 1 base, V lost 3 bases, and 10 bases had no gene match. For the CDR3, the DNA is TGTGCCAGCAGCTTTTTCCAGGGGGAAAGTGGCACAGATACGCAGTATTTT. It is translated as CASSFFQGESGTDTQYF.

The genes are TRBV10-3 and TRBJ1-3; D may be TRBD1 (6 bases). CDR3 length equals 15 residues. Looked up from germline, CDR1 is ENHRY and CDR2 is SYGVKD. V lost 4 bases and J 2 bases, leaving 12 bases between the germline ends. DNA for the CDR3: TGTGCCATCAGTGGAACAGGGTCTCCTGGAAACACCATATATTTT. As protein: CAISGTGSPGNTIYF.

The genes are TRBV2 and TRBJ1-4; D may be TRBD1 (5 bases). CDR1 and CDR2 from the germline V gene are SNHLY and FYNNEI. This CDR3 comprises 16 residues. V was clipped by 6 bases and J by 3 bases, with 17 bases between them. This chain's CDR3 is CASSGTRDGANEKLFF. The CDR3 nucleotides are TGTGCCAGCAGCGGAACTCGGGACGGAGCTAATGAAAAACTGTTTTTT.

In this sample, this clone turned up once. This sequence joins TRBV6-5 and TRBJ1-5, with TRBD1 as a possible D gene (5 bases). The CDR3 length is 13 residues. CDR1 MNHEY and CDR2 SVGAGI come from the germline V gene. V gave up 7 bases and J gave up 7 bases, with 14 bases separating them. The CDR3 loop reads CASTRGPRQPQHF. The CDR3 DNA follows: TGTGCCAGCACGAGGGGACCAAGGCAGCCCCAGCATTTT.

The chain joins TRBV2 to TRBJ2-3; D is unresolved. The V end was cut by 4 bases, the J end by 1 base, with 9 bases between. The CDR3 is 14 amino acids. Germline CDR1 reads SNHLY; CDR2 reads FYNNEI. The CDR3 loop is CASSGLLRTDTQYF. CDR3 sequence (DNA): TGTGCCAGCAGTGGGCTACTTCGCACAGATACGCAGTATTTT.

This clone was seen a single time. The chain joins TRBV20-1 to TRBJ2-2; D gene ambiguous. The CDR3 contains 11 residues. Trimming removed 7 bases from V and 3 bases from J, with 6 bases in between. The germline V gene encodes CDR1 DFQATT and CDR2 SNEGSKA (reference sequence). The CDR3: CSVSDTGELFF. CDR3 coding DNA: TGCAGTGTTTCGGACACCGGGGAGCTGTTTTTT.

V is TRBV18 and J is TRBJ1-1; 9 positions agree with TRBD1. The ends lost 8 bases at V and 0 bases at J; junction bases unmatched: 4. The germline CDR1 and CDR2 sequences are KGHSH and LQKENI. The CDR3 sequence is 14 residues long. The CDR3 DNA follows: TGTGCCAGCCGAGGGACAGGGCTGAACACTGAAGCTTTCTTT. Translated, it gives CASRGTGLNTEAFF.

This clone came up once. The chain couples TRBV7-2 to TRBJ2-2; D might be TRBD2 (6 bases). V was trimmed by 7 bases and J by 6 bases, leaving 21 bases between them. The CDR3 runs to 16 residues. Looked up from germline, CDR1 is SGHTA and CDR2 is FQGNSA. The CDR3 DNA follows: TGTGCCAGCAACAGAGGGGACGCGGGGAGTCCCGGGGAGCTGTTTTTT. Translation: CASNRGDAGSPGELFF.

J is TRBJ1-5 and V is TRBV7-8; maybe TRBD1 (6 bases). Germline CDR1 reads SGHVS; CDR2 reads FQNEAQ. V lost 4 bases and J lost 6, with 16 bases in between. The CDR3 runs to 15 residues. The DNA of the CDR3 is TGTGCCAGCAGCTCCGACAGGTTCAAGGTTCAGCCCCAGCATTTT. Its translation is CASSSDRFKVQPQHF.

The CDR3 sequence: CASRQEGPTDTQYF. The CDR3 nucleotides read TGTGCCAGCAGACAAGAGGGGCCCACAGATACGCAGTATTTT. The rearrangement links TRBV7-9 to TRBJ2-3; D possibly matches TRBD1 or TRBD2 (5 bases each). Germline lookup yields CDR1 SEHNR and CDR2 FQNEAQ (reference sequence). V lost 6 bases and J 2 bases, leaving 12 bases between the germline ends. This CDR3 region has 14 residues.

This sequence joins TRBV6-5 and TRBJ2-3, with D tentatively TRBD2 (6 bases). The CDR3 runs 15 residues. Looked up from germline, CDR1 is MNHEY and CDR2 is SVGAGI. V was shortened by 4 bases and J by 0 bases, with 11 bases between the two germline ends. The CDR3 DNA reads TGTGCCAGCAGTTTGAGCGGGCCTAGCACAGATACGCAGTATTTT. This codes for CASSLSGPSTDTQYF.

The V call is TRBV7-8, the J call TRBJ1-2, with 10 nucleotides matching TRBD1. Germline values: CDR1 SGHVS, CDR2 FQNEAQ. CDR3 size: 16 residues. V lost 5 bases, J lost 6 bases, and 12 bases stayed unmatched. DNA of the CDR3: TGTGCCAGCAGCACCAACCGGGACAGGGGCGTACATGGCTACACCTTC. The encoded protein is CASSTNRDRGVHGYTF.

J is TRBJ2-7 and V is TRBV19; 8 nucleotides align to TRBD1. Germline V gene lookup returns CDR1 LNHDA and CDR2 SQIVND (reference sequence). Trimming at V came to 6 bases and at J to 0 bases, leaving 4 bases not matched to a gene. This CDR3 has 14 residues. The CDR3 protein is CASSLTGVSYEQYF. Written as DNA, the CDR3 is TGTGCCAGTAGCCTGACAGGGGTCTCCTACGAGCAGTACTTC.

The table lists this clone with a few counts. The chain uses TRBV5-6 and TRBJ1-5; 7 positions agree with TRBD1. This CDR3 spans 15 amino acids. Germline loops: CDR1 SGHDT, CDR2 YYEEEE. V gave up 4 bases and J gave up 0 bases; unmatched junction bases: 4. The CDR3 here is CASSRQGVSNQPQHF. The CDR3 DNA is TGTGCCAGCAGCCGACAGGGAGTTAGCAATCAGCCCCAGCATTTT.